These T cell receptor beta chains were read from a single sample in a study of blood T cell repertoires in COVID-19. Sequenced by immunoSEQ multiplex PCR; TCRdb stores in-frame clones only, minus some. Of approximately 270,000 clones listed, approximately 83% were seen once; the top ten hold approximately 15%. The sample consisted of peripheral blood. Source of these receptors: a person between 70 and 80 years old with COVID-19, enrolled during active disease. Both conserved end residues are part of each CDR3. D genes are given only for firm matches. Clone size is shown for a subset of rows, as once, few, many or a class of expanded clone.

D gene | clone size | J gene | V gene | CDR3 protein | CDR3 DNA
- | - | TRBJ1-1 | TRBV4-1 | CASSQGKGADTEAFF | TGCGCCAGCAGCCAAGGAAAAGGGGCTGACACTGAAGCTTTCTTT
TRBD1 | - | TRBJ1-5 | TRBV19 | CASSKGTGHQPQHF | TGTGCCAGTAGTAAGGGGACAGGCCATCAGCCCCAGCATTTT
- | - | TRBJ2-1 | TRBV7-2 | CASSFGAGEQFF | TGTGCCAGCAGCTTTGGGGCAGGTGAGCAGTTCTTC
TRBD1 | - | TRBJ1-2 | TRBV27 | CASSLTGGAGLGYGYTF | TGTGCCAGCAGTTTAACAGGGGGGGCAGGGTTGGGATATGGCTACACCTTC
- | - | TRBJ1-6 | TRBV28 | CASSLRQAHNSPLHF | TGTGCCAGCAGTTTGAGACAGGCCCATAATTCACCCCTCCACTTT
- | few | TRBJ1-1 | TRBV14 | CASSQVYGEGKAFF | TGTGCCAGCAGCCAAGTATACGGGGAGGGTAAAGCTTTCTTT
- | - | TRBJ2-1 | TRBV6-6 | CASSPLGVVDEQFF | TGTGCCAGCAGTCCACTGGGCGTCGTCGATGAGCAGTTCTTC
TRBD1 | - | TRBJ2-2 | TRBV5-6 | CASSSFGTANTGELFF | TGTGCCAGCAGCTCATTCGGGACAGCGAACACCGGGGAGCTGTTTTTT
- | - | TRBJ2-3 | TRBV3-1/TRBV3-2 | CASSQTERGSDTQYF | TGTGCCAGCAGCCAAACCGAACGGGGGTCAGATACGCAGTATTTT
- | - | TRBJ2-3 | TRBV9 | CASSQLDFRAPADTQYF | TGTGCCAGCAGCCAATTGGACTTCCGCGCCCCCGCAGATACGCAGTATTTT
- | - | TRBJ2-3 | TRBV9 | CASRGRGTDTQYF | TGTGCCAGCAGAGGGAGAGGCACAGATACGCAGTATTTT
- | - | TRBJ1-6 | TRBV9 | CASSVAGDNSPLHF | TGTGCCAGCAGCGTAGCAGGGGATAATTCACCCCTCCACTTT
- | - | TRBJ2-1 | TRBV9 | CASSVGQSFYNEQFF | TGTGCCAGCAGCGTAGGGCAGTCCTTCTACAATGAGCAGTTCTTC
TRBD1 | few | TRBJ2-7 | TRBV6-6 | CASSSTGNEQYF | TGTGCCAGCAGTTCGACAGGGAACGAGCAGTACTTC
TRBD2 | - | TRBJ2-5 | TRBV6-2/TRBV6-3 | CASSYASGGLLQETQYF | TGTGCCAGCAGTTACGCTAGCGGGGGCCTGCTTCAAGAGACCCAGTACTTC
TRBD1 | - | TRBJ1-2 | TRBV6-5 | CASNTQGQLLGYTF | TGTGCCAGCAATACACAGGGGCAACTTTTAGGCTACACCTTC
- | - | TRBJ1-1 | TRBV29-1 | CSVRKTGMNTEAFF | TGCAGCGTCCGTAAGACAGGCATGAACACTGAAGCTTTCTTT
- | once | TRBJ2-7 | TRBV11-2 | CASSPRLAYEQYF | TGTGCCAGCAGCCCACGACTGGCCTACGAGCAGTACTTC
- | - | TRBJ1-4 | TRBV21-1 | CASSKVYRTNEKLFF | TGTGCCAGCAGCAAAGTATACAGGACTAATGAAAAACTGTTTTTT
TRBD2 | - | TRBJ2-7 | TRBV19 | CASSQTSGSSYEQYF | TGTGCCAGTAGCCAGACTAGCGGGAGCTCCTACGAGCAGTACTTC
TRBD2 | - | TRBJ2-5 | TRBV6-2/TRBV6-3 | CASSYAGGIQETQYF | TGTGCCAGCAGTTATGCGGGGGGGATACAAGAGACCCAGTACTTC
- | - | TRBJ2-7 | TRBV7-2 | CASSLDTNYEQYF | TGTGCCAGCAGCTTAGACACGAATTACGAGCAGTACTTC
- | - | TRBJ1-5 | TRBV9 | CASSPTGSQPQHF | TGTGCCAGCAGCCCAACCGGGTCTCAGCCCCAGCATTTT
- | - | TRBJ2-7 | TRBV12-3/TRBV12-4 | CASSFRGYEQYF | TGTGCCAGCAGTTTCCGAGGTTACGAGCAGTACTTC
TRBD1 | once | TRBJ2-2 | TRBV18 | CASSPRQGGTGELFF | TGTGCCAGCTCACCACGACAGGGTGGGACCGGGGAGCTGTTTTTT
- | - | TRBJ2-1 | TRBV29-1 | CIPGDQGNEQFF | TGCATCCCGGGGGACCAGGGGAATGAGCAGTTCTTC
TRBD1 | - | TRBJ1-5 | TRBV24-1 | CATSPGGSNQPQHF | TGTGCCACCAGTCCAGGGGGTAGTAATCAGCCCCAGCATTTT
- | - | TRBJ1-1 | TRBV9 | CASSVAEGVGNTEAFF | TGTGCCAGCAGCGTAGCTGAGGGGGTGGGGAACACTGAAGCTTTCTTT
- | - | TRBJ2-7 | TRBV6-2/TRBV6-3 | CASSGNYEQYF | TGTGCCAGCAGTGGCAACTACGAGCAGTACTTC
- | - | TRBJ1-6 | TRBV3-1/TRBV3-2 | CASSPSRLYSPLHF | TGTGCCAGCAGCCCCTCTAGGTTATATTCACCCCTCCACTTT
TRBD1 | - | TRBJ1-5 | TRBV28 | CASSSPGTGGPQHF | TGTGCCAGCAGTTCTCCCGGGACAGGGGGGCCCCAGCATTTT
TRBD2 | - | TRBJ2-2 | TRBV30 | CAWSSRGVGELFF | TGTGCCTGGAGTTCCCGGGGGGTCGGGGAGCTGTTTTTT
TRBD2 | - | TRBJ2-5 | TRBV30 | CAWRGLAGGIQETQYF | TGTGCCTGGAGAGGTCTAGCGGGAGGCATCCAAGAGACCCAGTACTTC
TRBD1 | - | TRBJ1-1 | TRBV5-1 | CASSQLQGTEAFF | TGCGCCAGCAGCCAATTACAGGGGACCGAAGCTTTCTTT
- | - | TRBJ2-2 | TRBV21-1 | CASSEGRQGNTGELFF | TGTGCCAGCAGCGAAGGTCGACAGGGAAACACCGGGGAGCTGTTTTTT
- | - | TRBJ2-4 | TRBV27 | CASSLWPAGNIQYF | TGTGCCAGCAGTTTATGGCCGGCGGGAAACATTCAGTACTTC
- | - | TRBJ1-5 | TRBV3-1/TRBV3-2 | CASSPNRGGAQPQHF | TGTGCCAGCAGCCCCAATAGAGGGGGGGCTCAGCCCCAGCATTTT
TRBD1 | - | TRBJ2-5 | TRBV11-2 | CASSWRDRGPETQYF | TGTGCCAGCAGCTGGCGAGACAGGGGACCGGAGACCCAGTACTTC
TRBD1 | - | TRBJ2-6 | TRBV19 | CATTDRGTPGANVLTF | TGTGCCACAACGGACAGGGGAACCCCTGGGGCCAACGTCCTGACTTTC
- | - | TRBJ2-1 | TRBV6-5 | CASARVRSYNEQFF | TGTGCCAGTGCTAGAGTGCGTTCGTACAATGAGCAGTTCTTC
TRBD1 | - | TRBJ2-1 | TRBV5-1 | CASSSTGTVPRKFF | TGCGCCAGCAGCTCCACCGGGACAGTGCCCAGGAAGTTCTTC